The 6 T cell receptor beta chains below were found in one sample sequenced in a study of T-cell reconstitution after alpha-beta-depleted transplantation in children. Preparation of the TCRbeta library used unique molecular identifiers. TCRdb called the PCR reads again in MiXCR, with one record for every CDR3 protein. Of about 370,000 distinct CDR3 sequences in the sample, around 21% were seen once. The material was PBMCs from the stem cell graft donor, obtained from the stem cell graft. The receptors derive from a human donor who donated a stem cell graft to a child with acute myeloid leukemia.

This clonotype occurred many times. The chain is built from TRBV7-8 and TRBJ1-1, with 7 bases lining up with TRBD1. Germline CDR1 SGHVS, CDR2 FQNEAQ. The V and J ends lost 6 bases and 4 bases, in that order; junction bases with no gene match: 5. CDR3 length: 13 residues. The CDR3 sequence: CASRGQLLTEAFF. The CDR3 nucleotides are TGTGCCAGCAGGGGACAGCTTCTCACTGAAGCTTTCTTT.

The chain couples TRBV20-1 to TRBJ2-7, with 10 bases identical to TRBD2. CDR3 length equals 14 residues. V gave up 5 bases and J gave up 3 bases; unmatched junction bases: 7. CDR1 is DFQATT, CDR2 SNEGSKA, per germline (reference sequence). CDR3 residues: CSAETGTSDYEQYF. In nucleotides, the CDR3 is TGCAGTGCTGAAACCGGGACTAGCGACTACGAGCAGTACTTC.

The chain uses TRBV7-8 and TRBJ1-5, with D possibly being TRBD1 (5 bases). There are 15 residues in the CDR3. V lost 4 bases to trimming and J lost 4 bases, with 14 bases between them. Germline loops: CDR1 SGHVS, CDR2 FQNEAQ. CDR3 DNA: TGTGCCAGCAGCTCGTCAGGGTTCGGGAATCAGCCCCAGCATTTT. Amino acid sequence: CASSSSGFGNQPQHF.

This clonotype has just a few counts. The chain carries TRBV28 and TRBJ2-7, with TRBD1 identical over 10 bases. CDR3 length: 16 residues. V lost 5 bases and J lost 2; bases outside the gene matches: 9. Germline-derived CDR1 and CDR2 are MDHEN and SYDVKM. Written as DNA, the CDR3 is TGTGCCAGCAGTGACTTAGGGGACAGGGGAACCTACGAGCAGTACTTC. Translated: CASSDLGDRGTYEQYF. The whole variable domain, filled in from reference TRBV28 and TRBJ2-7, reads DVKVTQSSRYLVKRTGEKVFLECVQDMDHENMFWYRQDPGLGLRLIYFSYDVKMKEKGDIPEGYSVSREKKERFSLILESASTNQTSMYLCASSDLGDRGTYEQYFGPGTRLTVT.

This chain links TRBV4-1 with TRBJ1-2; no definite D call. This CDR3 is 14 amino acids long. The V gene lost 1 base and the J gene lost 2 bases, with 8 bases spanning the gap. In germline, CDR1 is MGHRA, CDR2 YSYEKL. The CDR3 reads CASSQGIINYGYTF. DNA for the CDR3: TGCGCCAGCAGCCAAGGGATCATAAACTATGGCTACACCTTC.

J is TRBJ1-2 and V is TRBV25-1, with 7 bases matching TRBD1. V was clipped by 8 bases and J by 2 bases; unmatched bases: 8. The V gene's germline CDR1 is MGHDK and CDR2 SYGVNS. This CDR3 comprises 14 residues. The CDR3 sequence: CASGETGTNYGYTF. CDR3 in DNA: TGTGCCAGCGGGGAGACAGGGACCAACTATGGCTACACCTTC.